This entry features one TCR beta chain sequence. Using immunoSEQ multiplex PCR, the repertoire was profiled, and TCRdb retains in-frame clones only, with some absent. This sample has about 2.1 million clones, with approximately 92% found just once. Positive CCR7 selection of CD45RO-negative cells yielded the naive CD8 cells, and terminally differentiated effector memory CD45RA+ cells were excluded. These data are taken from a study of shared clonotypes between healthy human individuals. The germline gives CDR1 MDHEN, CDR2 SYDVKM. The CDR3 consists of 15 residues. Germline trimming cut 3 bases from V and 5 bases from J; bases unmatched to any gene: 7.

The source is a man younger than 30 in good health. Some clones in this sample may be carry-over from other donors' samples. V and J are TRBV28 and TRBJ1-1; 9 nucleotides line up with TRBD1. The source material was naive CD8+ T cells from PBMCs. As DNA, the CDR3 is TGTGCCAGCAGTTTCCCGGACAGGGGTGGAACTGAAGCTTTCTTT. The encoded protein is CASSFPDRGGTEAFF. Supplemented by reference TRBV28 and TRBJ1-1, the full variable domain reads DVKVTQSSRYLVKRTGEKVFLECVQDMDHENMFWYRQDPGLGLRLIYFSYDVKMKEKGDIPEGYSVSREKKERFSLILESASTNQTSMYLCASSFPDRGGTEAFFGQGTRLTVV.